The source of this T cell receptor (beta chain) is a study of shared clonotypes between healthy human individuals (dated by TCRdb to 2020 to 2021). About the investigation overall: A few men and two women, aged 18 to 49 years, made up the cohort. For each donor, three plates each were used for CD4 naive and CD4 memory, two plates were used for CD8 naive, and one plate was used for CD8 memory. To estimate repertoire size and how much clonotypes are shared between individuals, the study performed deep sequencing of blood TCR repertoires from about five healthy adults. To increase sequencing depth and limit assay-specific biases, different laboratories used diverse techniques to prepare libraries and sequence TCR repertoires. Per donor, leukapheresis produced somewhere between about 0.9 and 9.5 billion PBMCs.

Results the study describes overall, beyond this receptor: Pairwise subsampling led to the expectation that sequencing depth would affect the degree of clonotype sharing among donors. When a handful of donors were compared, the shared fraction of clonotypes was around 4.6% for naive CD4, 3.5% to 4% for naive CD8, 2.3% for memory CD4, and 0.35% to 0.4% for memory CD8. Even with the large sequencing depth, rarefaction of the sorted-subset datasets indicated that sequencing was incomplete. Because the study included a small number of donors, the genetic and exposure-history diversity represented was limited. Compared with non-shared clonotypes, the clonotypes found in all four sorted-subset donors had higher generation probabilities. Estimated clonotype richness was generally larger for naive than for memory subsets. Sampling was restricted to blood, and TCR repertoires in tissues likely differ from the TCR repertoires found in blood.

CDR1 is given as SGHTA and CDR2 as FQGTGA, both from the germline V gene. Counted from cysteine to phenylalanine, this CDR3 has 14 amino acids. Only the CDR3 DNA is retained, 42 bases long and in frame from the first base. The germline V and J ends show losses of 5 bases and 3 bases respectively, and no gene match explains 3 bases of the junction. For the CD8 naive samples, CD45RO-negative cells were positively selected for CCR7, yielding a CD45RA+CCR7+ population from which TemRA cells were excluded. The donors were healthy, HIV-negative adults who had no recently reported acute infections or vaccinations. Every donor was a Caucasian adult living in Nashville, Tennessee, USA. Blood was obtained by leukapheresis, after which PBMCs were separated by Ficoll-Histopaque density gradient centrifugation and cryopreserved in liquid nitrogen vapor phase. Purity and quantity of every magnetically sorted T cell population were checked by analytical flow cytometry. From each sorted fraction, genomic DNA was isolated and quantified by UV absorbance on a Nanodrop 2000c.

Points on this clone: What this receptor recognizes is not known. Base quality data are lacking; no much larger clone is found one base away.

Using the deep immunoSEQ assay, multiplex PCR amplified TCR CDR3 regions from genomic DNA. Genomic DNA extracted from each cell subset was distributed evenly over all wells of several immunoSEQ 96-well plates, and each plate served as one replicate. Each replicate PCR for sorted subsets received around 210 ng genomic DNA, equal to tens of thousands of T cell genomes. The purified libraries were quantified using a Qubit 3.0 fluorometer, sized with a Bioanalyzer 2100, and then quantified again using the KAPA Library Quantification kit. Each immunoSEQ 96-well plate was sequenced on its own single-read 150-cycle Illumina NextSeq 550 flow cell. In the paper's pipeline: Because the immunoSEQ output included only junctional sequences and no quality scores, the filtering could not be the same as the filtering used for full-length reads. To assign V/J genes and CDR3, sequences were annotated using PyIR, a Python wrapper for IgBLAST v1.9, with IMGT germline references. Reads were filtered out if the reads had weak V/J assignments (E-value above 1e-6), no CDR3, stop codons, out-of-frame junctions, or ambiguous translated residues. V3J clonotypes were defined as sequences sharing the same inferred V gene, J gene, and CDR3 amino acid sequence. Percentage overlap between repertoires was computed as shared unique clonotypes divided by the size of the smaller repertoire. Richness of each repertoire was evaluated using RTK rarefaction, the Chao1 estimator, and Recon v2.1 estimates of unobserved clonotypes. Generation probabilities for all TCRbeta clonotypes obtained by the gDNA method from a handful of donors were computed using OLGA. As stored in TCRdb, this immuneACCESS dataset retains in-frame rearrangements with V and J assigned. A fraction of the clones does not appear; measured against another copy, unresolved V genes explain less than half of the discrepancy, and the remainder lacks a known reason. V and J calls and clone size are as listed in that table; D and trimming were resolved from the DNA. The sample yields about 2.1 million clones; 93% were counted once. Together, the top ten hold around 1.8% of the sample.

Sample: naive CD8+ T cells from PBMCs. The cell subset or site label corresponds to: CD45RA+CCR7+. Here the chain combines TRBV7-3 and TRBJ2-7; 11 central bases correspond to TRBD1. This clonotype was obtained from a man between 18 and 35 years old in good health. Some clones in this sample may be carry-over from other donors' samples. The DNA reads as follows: TGTGCCAGCAGCCAGGGACAGGGGGACTACGAGCAGTACTTC. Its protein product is CASSQGQGDYEQYF.